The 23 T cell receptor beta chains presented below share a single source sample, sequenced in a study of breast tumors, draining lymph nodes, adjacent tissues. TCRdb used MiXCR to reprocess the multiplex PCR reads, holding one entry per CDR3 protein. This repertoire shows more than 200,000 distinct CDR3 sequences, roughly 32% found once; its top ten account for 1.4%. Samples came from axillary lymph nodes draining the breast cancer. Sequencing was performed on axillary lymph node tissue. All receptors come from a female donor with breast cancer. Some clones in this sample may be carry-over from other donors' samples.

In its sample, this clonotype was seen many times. The CDR3 loop is CAWSYGGLPSSGNTIYF. The CDR3, as DNA: TGTGCCTGGAGTTACGGAGGACTGCCAAGCTCTGGAAACACCATATATTTT. The V gene is TRBV30, the J gene TRBJ1-3, with D unresolved. The CDR3 is 17 residues long. Trimming removed 2 bases from V and 0 bases from J, with 17 bases in between. Germline CDR1 and CDR2: GTSNPN and SVGIG (reference sequence). Full variable domain (missing parts from reference TRBV30 and TRBJ1-3): SQTIHQWPATLVQPVGSPLSLECTVEGTSNPNLYWYRQAAGRGLQLLFYSVGIGQISSEVPQNLSASRPQDRQFILSSKKLLLSDSGFYLCAWSYGGLPSSGNTIYFGEGSWLTVV.

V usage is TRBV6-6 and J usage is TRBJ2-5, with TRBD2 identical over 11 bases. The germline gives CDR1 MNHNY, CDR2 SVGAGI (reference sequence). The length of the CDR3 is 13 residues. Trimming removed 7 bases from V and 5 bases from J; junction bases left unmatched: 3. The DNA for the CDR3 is TGTGCCAGCACTCTAGCGGGAGGTGAGACCCAGTACTTC. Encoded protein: CASTLAGGETQYF.

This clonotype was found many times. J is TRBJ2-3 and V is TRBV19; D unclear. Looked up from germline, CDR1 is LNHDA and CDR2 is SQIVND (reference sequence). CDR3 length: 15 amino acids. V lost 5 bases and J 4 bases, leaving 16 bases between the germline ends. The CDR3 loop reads CASSGLIKTSDTQYF. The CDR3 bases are TGTGCCAGTAGTGGCCTCATTAAGACTTCAGATACGCAGTATTTT.

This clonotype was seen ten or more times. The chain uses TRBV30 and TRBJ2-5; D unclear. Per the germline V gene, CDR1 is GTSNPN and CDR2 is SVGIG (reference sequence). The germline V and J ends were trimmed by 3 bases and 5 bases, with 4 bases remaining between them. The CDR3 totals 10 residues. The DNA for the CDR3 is TGTGCCTGGAGGGGCGAGACCCAGTACTTC. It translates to CAWRGETQYF.

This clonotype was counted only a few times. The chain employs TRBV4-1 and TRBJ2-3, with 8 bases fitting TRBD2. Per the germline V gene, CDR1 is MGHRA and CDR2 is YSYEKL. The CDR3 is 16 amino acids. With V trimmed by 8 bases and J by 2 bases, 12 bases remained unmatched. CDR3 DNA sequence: TGCGCCAGCCGGGGGCGCATAGCGGGGTTCACAGATACGCAGTATTTT. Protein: CASRGRIAGFTDTQYF.

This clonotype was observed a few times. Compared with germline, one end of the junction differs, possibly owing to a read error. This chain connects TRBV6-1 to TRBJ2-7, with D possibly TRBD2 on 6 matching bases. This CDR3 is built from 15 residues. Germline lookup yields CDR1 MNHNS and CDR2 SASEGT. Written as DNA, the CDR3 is TGTGCCAGCAGTCAAGCGTACGCGGGGCCTTACGAGCAGTACTTC. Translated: CASSQAYAGPYEQYF.

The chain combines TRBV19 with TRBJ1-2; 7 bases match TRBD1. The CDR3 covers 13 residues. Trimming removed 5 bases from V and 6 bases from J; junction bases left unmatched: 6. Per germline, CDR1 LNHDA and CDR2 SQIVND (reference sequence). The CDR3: CASSPTGKDGYTF. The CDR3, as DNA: TGTGCCAGTAGTCCGACAGGGAAGGATGGCTACACCTTC.

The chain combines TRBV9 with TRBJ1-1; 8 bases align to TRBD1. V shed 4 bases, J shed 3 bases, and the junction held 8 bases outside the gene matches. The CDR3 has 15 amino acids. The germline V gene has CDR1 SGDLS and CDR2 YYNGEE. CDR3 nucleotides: TGTGCCAGCAGCCCCTCCGGACAGGGATACACTGAAGCTTTCTTT. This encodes CASSPSGQGYTEAFF.

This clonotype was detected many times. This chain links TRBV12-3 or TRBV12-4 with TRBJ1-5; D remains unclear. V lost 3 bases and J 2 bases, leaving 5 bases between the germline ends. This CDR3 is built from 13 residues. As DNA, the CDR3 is TGTGCCAGCAGTTTGAATGGCAATCAGCCCCAGCATTTT. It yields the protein CASSLNGNQPQHF.

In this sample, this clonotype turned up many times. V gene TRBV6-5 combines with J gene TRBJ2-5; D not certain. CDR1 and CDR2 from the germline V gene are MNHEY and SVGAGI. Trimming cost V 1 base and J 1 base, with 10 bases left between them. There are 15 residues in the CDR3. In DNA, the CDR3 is TGTGCCAGCAGTTACTATAACGGGCTCCAAGAGACCCAGTACTTC. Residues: CASSYYNGLQETQYF.

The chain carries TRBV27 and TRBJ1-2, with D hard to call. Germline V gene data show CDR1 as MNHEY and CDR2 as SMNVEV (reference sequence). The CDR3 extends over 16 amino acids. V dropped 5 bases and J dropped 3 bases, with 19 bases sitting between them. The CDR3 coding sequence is TGTGCCAGCAGTACATATCCCTTACAGACCCACTATGGCTACACCTTC. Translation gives CASSTYPLQTHYGYTF.

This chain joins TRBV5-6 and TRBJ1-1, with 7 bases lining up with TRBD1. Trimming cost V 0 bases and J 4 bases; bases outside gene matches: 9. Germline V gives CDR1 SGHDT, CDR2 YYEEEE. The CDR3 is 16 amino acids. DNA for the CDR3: TGTGCCAGCAGCTTGGACGACCCAGGGGGTCTCACTGAAGCTTTCTTT. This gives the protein CASSLDDPGGLTEAFF.

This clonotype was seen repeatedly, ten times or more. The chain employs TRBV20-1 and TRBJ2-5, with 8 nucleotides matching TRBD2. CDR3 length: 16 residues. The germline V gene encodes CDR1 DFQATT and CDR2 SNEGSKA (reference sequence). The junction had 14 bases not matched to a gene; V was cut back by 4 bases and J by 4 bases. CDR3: CSATVGREVSLETQYF. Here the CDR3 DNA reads TGCAGTGCTACCGTAGGGCGGGAGGTTTCTCTAGAGACCCAGTACTTC.

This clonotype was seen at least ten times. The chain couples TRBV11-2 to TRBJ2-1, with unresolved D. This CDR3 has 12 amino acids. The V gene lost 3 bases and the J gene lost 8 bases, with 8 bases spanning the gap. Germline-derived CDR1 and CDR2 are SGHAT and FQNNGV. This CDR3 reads CASSLSHDEQFF. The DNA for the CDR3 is TGTGCCAGCAGCTTGTCCCACGATGAGCAGTTCTTC.

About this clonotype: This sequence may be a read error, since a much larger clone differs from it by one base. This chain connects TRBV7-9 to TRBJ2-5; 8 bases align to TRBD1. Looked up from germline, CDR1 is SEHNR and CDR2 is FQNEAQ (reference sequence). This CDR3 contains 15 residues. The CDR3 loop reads CASSSPSPGGETQHF. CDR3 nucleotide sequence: TGTGCCAGCAGCTCGCCTTCCCCAGGGGGCGAGACCCAGCACTTC.

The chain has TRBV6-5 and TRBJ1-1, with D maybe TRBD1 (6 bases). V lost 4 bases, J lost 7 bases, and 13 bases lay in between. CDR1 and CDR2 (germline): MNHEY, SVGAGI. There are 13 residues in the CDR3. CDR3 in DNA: TGTGCCAGCAGTTCCGCGGGACACTATGAAGCTTTCTTT. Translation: CASSSAGHYEAFF.

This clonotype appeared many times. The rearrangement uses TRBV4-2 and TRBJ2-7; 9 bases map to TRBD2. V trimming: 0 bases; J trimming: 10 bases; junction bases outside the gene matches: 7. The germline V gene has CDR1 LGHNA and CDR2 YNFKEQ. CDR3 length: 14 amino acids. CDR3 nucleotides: TGTGCCAGCAGCCAAGAGACTAGCGGTGCTAGTCAGTACTTC. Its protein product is CASSQETSGASQYF.

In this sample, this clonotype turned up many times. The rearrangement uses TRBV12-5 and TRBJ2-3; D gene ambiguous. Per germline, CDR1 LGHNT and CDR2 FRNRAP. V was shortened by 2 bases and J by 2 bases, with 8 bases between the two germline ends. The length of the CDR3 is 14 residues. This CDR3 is CASGLKGATDTQYF. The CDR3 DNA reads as TGTGCTAGTGGTTTGAAGGGTGCCACAGATACGCAGTATTTT. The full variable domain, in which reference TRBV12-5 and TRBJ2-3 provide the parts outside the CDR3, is DARVTQTPRHKVTEMGQEVTMRCQPILGHNTVFWYRQTMMQGLELLAYFRNRAPLDDSGMPKDRFSAEMPDATLATLKIQPSEPRDSAVYFCASGLKGATDTQYFGPGTRLTVL.

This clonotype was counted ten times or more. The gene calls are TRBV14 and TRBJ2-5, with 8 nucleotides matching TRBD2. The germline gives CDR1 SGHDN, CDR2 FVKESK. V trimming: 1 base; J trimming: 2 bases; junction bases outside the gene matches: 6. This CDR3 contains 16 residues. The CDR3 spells CASSQVLSGAQETQYF. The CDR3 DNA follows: TGTGCCAGCAGCCAAGTGCTTAGCGGGGCACAAGAGACCCAGTACTTC. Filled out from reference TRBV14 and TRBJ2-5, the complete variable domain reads EAGVTQFPSHSVIEKGQTVTLRCDPISGHDNLYWYRRVMGKEIKFLLHFVKESKQDESGMPNNRFLAERTGGTYSTLKVQPAELEDSGVYFCASSQVLSGAQETQYFGPGTRLLVL.

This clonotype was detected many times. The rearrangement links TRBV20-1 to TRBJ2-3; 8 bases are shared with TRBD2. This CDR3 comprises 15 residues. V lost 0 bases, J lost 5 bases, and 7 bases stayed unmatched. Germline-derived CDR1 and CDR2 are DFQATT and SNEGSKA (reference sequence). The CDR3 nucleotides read TGCAGTGCTAGAGAACCAGCGGGAGTGTTAGATACGCAGTATTTT. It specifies CSAREPAGVLDTQYF.

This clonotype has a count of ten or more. The CDR3 is CASSAVSTDTQYF. In DNA, the CDR3 is TGCGCCAGCAGTGCGGTGAGCACAGATACGCAGTATTTT. This chain uses TRBV4-3 with TRBJ2-3; D is uncertain. The CDR3 length is 13 residues. Germline V gene lookup returns CDR1 LGHNA and CDR2 YSLEER. The V end was cut by 6 bases, the J end by 0 bases, with 7 bases between.

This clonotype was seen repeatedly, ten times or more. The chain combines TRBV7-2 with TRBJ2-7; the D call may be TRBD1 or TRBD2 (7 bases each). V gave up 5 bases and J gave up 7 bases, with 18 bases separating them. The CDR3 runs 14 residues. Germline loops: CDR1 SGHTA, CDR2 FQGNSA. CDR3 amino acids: CASSHQGGAGEQYF. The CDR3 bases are TGTGCCAGCAGCCACCAGGGGGGGGCTGGGGAGCAGTACTTC. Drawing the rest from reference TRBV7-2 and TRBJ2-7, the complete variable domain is GAGVSQSPSNKVTEKGKDVELRCDPISGHTALYWYRQSLGQGLEFLIYFQGNSAPDKSGLPSDRFSAERTGGSVSTLTIQRTQQEDSAVYLCASSHQGGAGEQYFGPGTRLTVT.

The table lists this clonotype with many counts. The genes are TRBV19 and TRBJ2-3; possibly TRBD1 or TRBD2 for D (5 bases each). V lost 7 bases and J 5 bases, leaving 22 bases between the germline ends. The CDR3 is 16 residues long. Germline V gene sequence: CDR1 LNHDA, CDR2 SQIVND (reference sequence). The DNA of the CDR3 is TGTGCCAGTAAGGTAGTCGGGGCGGAATTGGGAGATACGCAGTATTTT. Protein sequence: CASKVVGAELGDTQYF.